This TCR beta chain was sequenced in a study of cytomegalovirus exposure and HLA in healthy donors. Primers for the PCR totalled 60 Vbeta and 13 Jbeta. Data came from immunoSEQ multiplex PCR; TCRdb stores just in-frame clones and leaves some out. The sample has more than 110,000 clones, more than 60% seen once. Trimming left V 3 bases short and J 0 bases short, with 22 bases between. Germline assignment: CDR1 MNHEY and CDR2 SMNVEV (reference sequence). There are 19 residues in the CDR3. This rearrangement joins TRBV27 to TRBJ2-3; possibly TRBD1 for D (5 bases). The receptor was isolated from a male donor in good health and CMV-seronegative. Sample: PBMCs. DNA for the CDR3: TGTGCCAGCAGTTTCCGACAGCCTCGTACTTCAGCTAGCACAGATACGCAGTATTTT. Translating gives CASSFRQPRTSASTDTQYF.